The clone carrying this T cell receptor beta chain was recorded a few times. The germline CDR1 and CDR2 sequences are MDHEN and SYDVKM. The CDR3 consists of 13 residues. Trimming took 3 bases from V and 4 from J, leaving 9 bases between them. This sample is drawn from a study of T-cell reconstitution after alpha-beta-depleted transplantation in children. Construction of the TCRbeta library involved unique molecular identifiers. A single record per CDR3 protein comes from TCRdb applying MiXCR to the PCR reads. The data contain some 300,000 distinct CDR3 sequences, 10% of them seen just once; the ten biggest clones take up more than 2%.

The material was PBMCs from the stem cell graft donor, obtained from the stem cell graft. The TCR was taken from a human donor who donated a stem cell graft to a child with acute lymphoblastic leukemia. The chain couples TRBV28 to TRBJ1-2; no definite D call. The CDR3 is CASSFSPSYGYTF. The DNA for the CDR3 is TGTGCCAGCAGTTTCTCGCCCTCCTATGGCTACACCTTC.